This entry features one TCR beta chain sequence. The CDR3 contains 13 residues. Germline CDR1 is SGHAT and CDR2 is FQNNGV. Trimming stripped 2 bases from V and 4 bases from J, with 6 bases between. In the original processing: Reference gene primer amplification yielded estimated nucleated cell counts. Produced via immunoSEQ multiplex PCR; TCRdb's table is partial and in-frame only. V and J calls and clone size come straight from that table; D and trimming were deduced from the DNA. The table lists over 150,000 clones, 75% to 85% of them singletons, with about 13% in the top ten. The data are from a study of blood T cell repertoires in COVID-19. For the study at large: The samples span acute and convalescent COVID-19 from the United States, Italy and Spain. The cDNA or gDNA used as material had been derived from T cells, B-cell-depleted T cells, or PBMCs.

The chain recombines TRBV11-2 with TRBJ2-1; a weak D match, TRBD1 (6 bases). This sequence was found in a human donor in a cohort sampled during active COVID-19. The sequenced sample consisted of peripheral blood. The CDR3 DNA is TGTGCCAGCAGCTTAAGGGGGTACAATGAGCAGTTCTTC. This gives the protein CASSLRGYNEQFF.